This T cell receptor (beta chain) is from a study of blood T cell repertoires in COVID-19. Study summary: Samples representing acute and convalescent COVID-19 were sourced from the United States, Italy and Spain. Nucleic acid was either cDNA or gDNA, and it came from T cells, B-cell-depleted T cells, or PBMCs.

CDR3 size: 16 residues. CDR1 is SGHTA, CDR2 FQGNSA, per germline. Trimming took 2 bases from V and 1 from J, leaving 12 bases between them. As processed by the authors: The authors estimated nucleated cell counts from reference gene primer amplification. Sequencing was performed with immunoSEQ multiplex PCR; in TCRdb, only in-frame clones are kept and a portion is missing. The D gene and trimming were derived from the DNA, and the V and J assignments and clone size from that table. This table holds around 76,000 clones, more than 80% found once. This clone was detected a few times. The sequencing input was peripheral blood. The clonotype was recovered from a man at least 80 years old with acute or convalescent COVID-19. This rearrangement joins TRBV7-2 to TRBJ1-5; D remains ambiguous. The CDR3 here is CASSLNPQVSNQPQHF. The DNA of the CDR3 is TGTGCCAGCAGCTTAAACCCTCAGGTCAGCAATCAGCCCCAGCATTTT.